The 20 T cell receptor beta chains given below trace back to one sample, sequenced in a study of shared clonotypes between healthy human individuals. CD45RO-negative, CCR7-selected cells formed the naive CD8 fraction, which excluded terminally differentiated effector memory CD45RA+ cells. Profiling relied on immunoSEQ multiplex PCR, and the TCRdb table lists in-frame clones only, not all of them. The sample has some 1,900,000 clones; about 95% are singletons. Sequencing was performed on naive CD8+ T cells sorted from blood. All receptors come from a young man in good health.

This sequence joins TRBV6-1 and TRBJ2-4; TRBD1 is a possible D gene (6 bases). This CDR3 contains 14 residues. V was trimmed by 6 bases and J by 3 bases, leaving 12 bases between them. Per the germline V gene, CDR1 is MNHNS and CDR2 is SASEGT. CDR3 sequence reads: CASRGTGNKNIQYF. Here the CDR3 DNA reads TGTGCCAGCAGGGGCACAGGGAACAAAAACATTCAGTACTTC.

This sequence joins TRBV7-9 and TRBJ1-3; a possible D gene is TRBD1 (5 bases). The CDR3 consists of 16 residues. CDR1 SEHNR and CDR2 FQNEAQ come from the germline V gene (reference sequence). Trimming removed 1 base from V and 2 bases from J, with 12 bases in between. This CDR3 reads CASSLVGGGTGNTIYF. CDR3 nucleotide sequence: TGTGCCAGCAGCTTAGTGGGCGGGGGAACTGGAAACACCATATATTTT.

This clone came up a few times. The same CDR3 also results from other DNA sequences found in this sample. The chain is built from TRBV5-6 and TRBJ2-1, with D tentatively TRBD2 (6 bases). Germline V gene lookup returns CDR1 SGHDT and CDR2 YYEEEE. The length of the CDR3 is 14 residues. V was pared by 2 bases and J by 0 bases, with 6 bases between. The CDR3 here is CASSFGSSYNEQFF. CDR3 bases: TGTGCCAGCAGCTTCGGGAGCTCCTACAATGAGCAGTTCTTC.

The chain has TRBV28 and TRBJ2-7, with D perhaps assigned TRBD1 or TRBD2 (5 bases each). Trimming cost V 1 base and J 6 bases, with 13 bases left between them. CDR1 and CDR2 from the germline V gene are MDHEN and SYDVKM. This CDR3 is built from 14 residues. The CDR3 is CASSLSGLGGEQYF. CDR3 bases: TGTGCCAGCAGTTTATCCGGGCTTGGGGGCGAGCAGTACTTC.

The gene calls are TRBV25-1 and TRBJ2-5, with 7 bases lining up with TRBD1. The J segment lost 2 bases and the V segment lost 4 bases, leaving 10 bases of the junction unmatched. This CDR3 is 16 amino acids long. Germline V gives CDR1 MGHDK, CDR2 SYGVNS. CDR3: CASSGWDSPAQETQYF. Here the CDR3 DNA reads TGTGCCAGCAGTGGGTGGGACAGCCCAGCGCAAGAGACCCAGTACTTC.

The chain couples TRBV5-1 to TRBJ2-7; 7 nucleotides match TRBD2. V gave up 2 bases and J gave up 7 bases; unmatched junction bases: 12. Germline V lookup: CDR1 SGHRS, CDR2 YFSETQ. The CDR3 sequence is 15 residues long. CDR3 nucleotide sequence: TGCGCCAGCAGCTTACTCGCGGGAGTAAATGAAGAGCAGTACTTC. The encoded protein is CASSLLAGVNEEQYF.

The genes are TRBV18 and TRBJ1-2, with D perhaps TRBD1 (5 bases). This CDR3 contains 16 residues. The V end lost 4 bases, the J end lost 0 bases, and 15 bases lay between the germline ends. Germline CDR1 is KGHSH and CDR2 is LQKENI. CDR3 loop: CASSRDTSGANYGYTF. The DNA of the CDR3 is TGTGCCAGCTCACGCGACACCTCGGGGGCTAACTATGGCTACACCTTC.

V gene TRBV7-9 combines with J gene TRBJ1-4; a weak D match, TRBD1 (6 bases). The CDR3 spans 14 residues. Germline assignment: CDR1 SEHNR and CDR2 FQNEAQ (reference sequence). The ends were cut back, 4 bases at V and 6 bases at J, with 12 bases in the middle. The CDR3, as DNA: TGTGCCAGCAGCTCGGACAGCCATTATGAAAAACTGTTTTTT. Its translation is CASSSDSHYEKLFF. The full variable domain, completed using reference TRBV7-9 and TRBJ1-4, is DTGVSQNPRHKITKRGQNVTFRCDPISEHNRLYWYRQTLGQGPEFLTYFQNEAQLEKSRLLSDRFSAERPKGSFSTLEIQRTEQGDSAMYLCASSSDSHYEKLFFGSGTQLSVL.

The chain links TRBV6-5 to TRBJ2-7; 10 bases map to TRBD2. The germline V gene encodes CDR1 MNHEY and CDR2 SVGAGI. The J segment lost 1 base and the V segment lost 6 bases, leaving 6 bases of the junction unmatched. The CDR3 is made up of 15 amino acids. CDR3 amino acids: CASSNGLADSYEQYF. CDR3 in DNA: TGTGCCAGCAGCAACGGACTAGCGGATTCCTACGAGCAGTACTTC.

This chain joins TRBV29-1 and TRBJ2-6; TRBD1 matches at 8 bases. This CDR3 spans 15 amino acids. Losses at the gene ends were 6 bases for V and 0 bases for J; bases not matched to a gene: 4. From germline, CDR1 is SQVTM and CDR2 ANQGSEA. Here the CDR3 DNA reads TGCAGCGTCGGACAGGGAAGCTCTGGGGCCAACGTCCTGACTTTC. Translating it yields CSVGQGSSGANVLTF.

This chain links TRBV5-4 with TRBJ2-7; 8 bases are a match to TRBD2. The CDR3 has 14 amino acids. The germline V gene has CDR1 SGHNT and CDR2 YYREEE (reference sequence). V was pared by 1 base and J by 2 bases, with 2 bases of the junction left unmatched. CDR3 coding DNA: TGTGCCAGCAGCTTGCGGGGGGGCGCCTACGAGCAGTACTTC. It codes for CASSLRGGAYEQYF.

The CDR3 protein is CASRVAGGLSYEQYF. The CDR3 nucleotides are TGTGCCAGCCGTGTAGCGGGGGGACTCTCCTACGAGCAGTACTTC. This chain uses TRBV5-6 with TRBJ2-7; 10 nucleotides match TRBD2. J lost 0 bases, V lost 7 bases, and 7 bases had no gene match. The germline gives CDR1 SGHDT, CDR2 YYEEEE. This CDR3 spans 15 amino acids.

This chain links TRBV7-9 with TRBJ2-2, with D maybe TRBD2 (5 bases). V shed 5 bases and J shed 6 bases, with 13 bases lying between them. The length of the CDR3 is 14 residues. Germline V lookup: CDR1 SEHNR, CDR2 FQNEAQ (reference sequence). The CDR3 loop reads CASSPPERAGELFF. The CDR3 nucleotides read TGTGCCAGCAGCCCCCCCGAGAGGGCCGGGGAGCTGTTTTTT.

The chain links TRBV19 to TRBJ2-2; the D is unclear. The V end lost 9 bases, the J end lost 1 base, and 9 bases lay between the germline ends. The germline CDR1 and CDR2 sequences are LNHDA and SQIVND (reference sequence). This CDR3 contains 13 residues. The CDR3: CASLIGNTGELFF. For the CDR3, the DNA is TGTGCCAGCCTGATCGGGAACACCGGGGAGCTGTTTTTT.

The chain recombines TRBV25-1 with TRBJ1-2; TRBD1 might be the D (5 bases). This CDR3 spans 15 amino acids. Trimming removed 2 bases from V and 2 bases from J, with 12 bases in between. Germline values: CDR1 MGHDK, CDR2 SYGVNS. CDR3: CASSEVGHANYGYTF. The CDR3 DNA reads as TGTGCCAGCAGTGAAGTCGGACACGCAAACTATGGCTACACCTTC.

The rearrangement links TRBV2 to TRBJ2-7; 8 bases fit TRBD1. The V segment lost 3 bases and the J segment 2 bases; nucleotides outside the gene matches: 9. Germline V lookup: CDR1 SNHLY, CDR2 FYNNEI. The CDR3 spans 16 residues. The CDR3 sequence is CASSDVQDRGAYEQYF. The CDR3 bases are TGTGCCAGCAGTGATGTCCAAGACAGGGGAGCCTACGAGCAGTACTTC.

This chain joins TRBV13 and TRBJ1-1, with a tentative D call TRBD1 (5 bases). Germline loops: CDR1 PRHDT, CDR2 FYEKMQ (reference sequence). V was pared by 5 bases and J by 4 bases, with 11 bases between. This CDR3 has 13 amino acids. The CDR3 bases are TGTGCCAGCAGCGCAGGGTTGTTCACTGAAGCTTTCTTT. Translated, it gives CASSAGLFTEAFF.

This chain joins TRBV9 and TRBJ2-7; D is perhaps TRBD2 (5 bases). Trimming left V 3 bases short and J 3 bases short, with 16 bases between. Germline V gives CDR1 SGDLS, CDR2 YYNGEE. The CDR3 has 15 amino acids. Written as DNA, the CDR3 is TGTGCCAGCAGCGGCGGAGGTCTAGGCGGCTACGAGCAGTACTTC. This translates into CASSGGGLGGYEQYF.

DNA of the CDR3: TGTGCCAGCAGCTTAGGGACTAGCGGACCTGACAATGAGCAGTTCTTC. Amino acids: CASSLGTSGPDNEQFF. This sequence joins TRBV7-2 and TRBJ2-1; 10 bases map to TRBD2. The trim removed 1 base at V and 5 bases at J, leaving 5 bases unmatched. CDR1 SGHTA and CDR2 FQGNSA come from the germline V gene. There are 16 residues in the CDR3.

The chain is built from TRBV5-1 and TRBJ2-2, with D unclear. This CDR3 is 13 amino acids long. In germline, CDR1 is SGHRS, CDR2 YFSETQ. The V and J ends lost 3 bases and 4 bases respectively, with 7 bases between them. CDR3 DNA sequence: TGCGCCAGCAGCTGGGTCTCCACCGGGGAGCTGTTTTTT. Translation gives CASSWVSTGELFF.